Listed below are T cell receptor beta chains from one sample, sequenced in a study of molecular identifiers for immune sequencing clone quantification. TCRdb used MiXCR to reprocess the PCR reads, holding one entry per CDR3 protein. Seen here are over 600,000 distinct CDR3 sequences, around 20% observed once, and the top ten hold roughly 0.83%. Sample: naive CD8+ T cells from blood, with Jurkat cell RNA spiked in. All receptors come from a human donor in good health. Some libraries in this study had Jurkat cell RNA spiked in. Both conserved end residues are trimmed from each CDR3. Each record gives: clone size, V gene, D gene, CDR3 protein. The D gene is left open where the match is weak. Clone size appears in some rows only: once, few, many, or a class for an expanded clone.

>.|TRBV7-9|.
ASNPWGEVTEKLF
>many|TRBV5-4|TRBD2
ASSFGTSRHEQY
>many|TRBV5-6|TRBD2
ASSLGTSGGPEQY
>few|TRBV2|.
ATIRTPSYEQY
>many|TRBV29-1|TRBD1
SVRDRGSYEQY
>many|TRBV6-2/TRBV6-3|.
ASTPQPDYNEQF
>few|TRBV28|TRBD2
ASSLTRRTSGIPGDYEQY
>.|TRBV9|TRBD2
ASSVSLAGVGEQY
>many|TRBV5-1|.
ASSHDQEGSGANVLT
>many|TRBV6-5|TRBD1
ASSAKGQGITDTQY
>.|TRBV19|TRBD1
ASSVGQGGPYNEQF